The rows below give T cell receptor beta chains drawn from one sample of a study of control samples from healthy donors and cancer patients. The table came from immunoSEQ multiplex PCR; TCRdb's copy has only in-frame clones and leaves some out. The sample consists of about 150,000 clones, approximately 93% of them appearing once. The specimen sequenced was blood. These receptors were taken from a man aged 18 to 35 in good health. Both conserved end residues are part of each CDR3. Fields, in order: D gene, clone size, V gene, J gene, CDR3 DNA, CDR3 protein. A D gene is named only where the DNA matches it firmly. Expanded clones get a size class; other rows say once, few or many, or leave the size out.

>.|.|TRBV10-3|TRBJ2-7
TGTGCCATCAGTGACCCCAGTCAGGTCAGGGGAAGGGACGAGCAGTACTTC
CAISDPSQVRGRDEQYF
>.|.|TRBV18|TRBJ1-4
TGTGCCAGCTCACCCTTTAACCTTAATGAAAAACTGTTTTTT
CASSPFNLNEKLFF
>.|.|TRBV15|TRBJ2-1
TGTGCCACCAGCCCCAGGGGGGGTGACAATGAGCAGTTCTTC
CATSPRGGDNEQFF
>.|.|TRBV7-9|TRBJ1-4
TGTGCCAGCAGCCGCCAAGGACAGTTTAATGAAAAACTGTTTTTT
CASSRQGQFNEKLFF
>.|.|TRBV27|TRBJ1-3
TGTGCCAGCAGTTTATCGGCAGCTCGTGGAAACACCATATATTTT
CASSLSAARGNTIYF
>TRBD1|few|TRBV7-9|TRBJ1-5
TGTGCCAGCAGCTCATTAACAGGGGGCTACAATCAGCCCCAGCATTTT
CASSSLTGGYNQPQHF
>TRBD1|.|TRBV7-9|TRBJ2-7
TGTGCCAGCAGCCCAATTGACCGGGACAGGGGGTACGAGCAGTACTTC
CASSPIDRDRGYEQYF
>.|.|TRBV25-1|TRBJ1-1
TGTGCCAGCCTTGACGCTCTGAACACTGAAGCTTTCTTT
CASLDALNTEAFF
>.|once|TRBV10-3|TRBJ1-2
TGTGCCATCAGTGGGGGCCTTGGGCAGGCGAACTATGGCTACACCTTC
CAISGGLGQANYGYTF
>.|.|TRBV30|TRBJ1-6
TGTGCCTGGAGTGGGGAGTGGACAACTAATTCACCCCTCCACTTT
CAWSGEWTTNSPLHF
>TRBD1|.|TRBV5-5|TRBJ1-5
TGTGCCAGCAGCTGGGGACAGGGTAATCAGCCCCAGCATTTT
CASSWGQGNQPQHF
>.|once|TRBV7-3|TRBJ2-1
TGTGCCAGCAGCTTAACGAGAAACTTCAATGAGCAGTTCTTC
CASSLTRNFNEQFF
>TRBD1|.|TRBV19|TRBJ1-2
TGTGCCAGTAGTACACCGGGACAGGGGTATGGCTACACCTTC
CASSTPGQGYGYTF
>.|once|TRBV5-1|TRBJ1-1
TGCGCCAGCAGCTTGGTGGGGGACACTGAAGCTTTCTTT
CASSLVGDTEAFF
>.|.|TRBV5-1|TRBJ2-1
TGCGCCAGCAGCCTCTCTAGGCCCCATGAGCAGTTCTTC
CASSLSRPHEQFF
>TRBD1|.|TRBV10-1|TRBJ2-6
TGCGCCAGCGGGGACAGGGCAGGAGGGGCCAACGTCCTGACTTTC
CASGDRAGGANVLTF
>TRBD1|.|TRBV11-2|TRBJ1-5
TGTGCCAGCAGCCACGGGACAGGGGTTAGCAATCAGCCCCAGCATTTT
CASSHGTGVSNQPQHF
>TRBD2|.|TRBV4-1|TRBJ2-1
TGCGCCAGCAGCCAAGGTTCAGCGGGACACAATGAGCAGTTCTTC
CASSQGSAGHNEQFF
>.|.|TRBV3-1/TRBV3-2|TRBJ2-7
TGTGCCAGCAGCCAAGATATCTTGGCGGCGGAGTACTTC
CASSQDILAAEYF
>.|once|TRBV5-1|TRBJ2-5
TGCGCCAGCAGCATCGGGACTTCCAGGGTTTGGGAGACCCAGTACTTC
CASSIGTSRVWETQYF
>.|.|TRBV2|TRBJ1-1
TGTGCCAGCAGAGGGGGGGCGCGGGTCACTGAAGCTTTCTTT
CASRGGARVTEAFF
>TRBD2|.|TRBV15|TRBJ2-5
TGTGCCACCAGCAGAGAAGGATTAGCGGGGAGCCAAGAGACCCAGTACTTC
CATSREGLAGSQETQYF
>TRBD2|.|TRBV7-9|TRBJ2-2
TGTGCCAGCCGGGCTAGCGGGGACACCGGGGAGCTGTTTTTT
CASRASGDTGELFF
>.|.|TRBV28|TRBJ2-1
TGTGCCAGCAGTTTACCGAGGGACATGAACAATGAGCAGTTCTTC
CASSLPRDMNNEQFF
>.|.|TRBV6-5|TRBJ2-3
TGTGCCAGCAGCGCGGGGGCAGGGGCAGATACGCAGTATTTT
CASSAGAGADTQYF
>.|.|TRBV5-6|TRBJ2-1
TGTGCCAGCAGCTTGGCCGGGCCACCCAACAATGAGCAGTTCTTC
CASSLAGPPNNEQFF
>.|.|TRBV29-1|TRBJ1-2
TGCAGCGGGTTAGGACAGACGTATGGCTACACCTTC
CSGLGQTYGYTF
>.|.|TRBV4-2|TRBJ2-3
TGTGCCAGCAGCCAAGATGGGGCGGTTAGCACAGATACGCAGTATTTT
CASSQDGAVSTDTQYF
>.|.|TRBV10-3|TRBJ1-6
TGTGCCATCACGGGGGGAGGACCCCTCCACTTT
CAITGGGPLHF
>.|.|TRBV14|TRBJ2-1
TGTGCCAGCAGCCAAGTCCGGGGGGCAGGAGAGCAGTTCTTC
CASSQVRGAGEQFF
>.|.|TRBV20-1|TRBJ1-6
TGCAGTGCTAGTATAACAGGCACAGTTAATTCACCCCTCCACTTT
CSASITGTVNSPLHF
>.|.|TRBV19|TRBJ1-5
TGTGCCAGTAGTATGAGGGGTAGCAATCAGCCCCAGCATTTT
CASSMRGSNQPQHF
>.|.|TRBV5-4|TRBJ2-7
TGTGCCAGCAGCTTGGGCGGGGCAGGGCAGTACTTC
CASSLGGAGQYF
>.|.|TRBV7-9|TRBJ2-7
TGTGCCAGCAGCTTAACGGGGTACGAGCAGTACTTC
CASSLTGYEQYF
>TRBD1|.|TRBV28|TRBJ1-4
TGTGCCACTCTTGGACAGGGCCGAGAAAAACTGTTTTTT
CATLGQGREKLFF
>.|few|TRBV2|TRBJ1-2
TGTGCCAGCAGTTACAGGGTCGACTATGGCTACACCTTC
CASSYRVDYGYTF
>TRBD1|.|TRBV18|TRBJ1-1
TGTGCCAGCTCACCCGACAGGGACACTGAAGCTTTCTTT
CASSPDRDTEAFF
>.|.|TRBV4-1|TRBJ2-7
TGCGCCAGCAGCCAAGAAAGGTCCTATATCTACGAGCAGTACTTC
CASSQERSYIYEQYF
>.|.|TRBV27|TRBJ2-2
TGTGCCAGCAGAGTCAAATACTTGACCGGGGAGCTGTTTTTT
CASRVKYLTGELFF
>.|.|TRBV7-2|TRBJ2-7
TGTGCCAGCAGTCCAGGGGCCCCTTTATCCTACGAGCAGTACTTC
CASSPGAPLSYEQYF
>.|.|TRBV30|TRBJ1-1
TGTGCCTGGGCCCCGGGTACCCCTGAAGCTTTCTTT
CAWAPGTPEAFF
>TRBD2|.|TRBV9|TRBJ2-1
TGTGCCAGCAGCCCCGAGGGACTAGCGGGAGTTCGGCAGTTCTTC
CASSPEGLAGVRQFF
>.|.|TRBV29-1|TRBJ1-1
TGCAGCATAAACACTGAAGCTTTCTTT
CSINTEAFF
>.|.|TRBV5-8|TRBJ1-1
TGTGCCAGCAGCTTGGATGGGGGACAGAACACTGAAGCTTTCTTT
CASSLDGGQNTEAFF